Listed here are 10 T cell receptor beta chains from one sample, sequenced in a study of CD8+CD57+ T cells in acquired aplastic anemia. Genomic DNA was employed as the template in profiling TCR beta VDJ and CDR3. TCRdb used MiXCR to reprocess the reads, holding one entry per CDR3 protein. The table shows some 200,000 distinct CDR3 sequences, with about 60% occurring only once. Flow cytometry had shown expanded CD8+CD57+ cells in the patients chosen for sequencing. Sequencing used sorted CD4+, CD8+, or CD8+CD57+ T cells (not recorded which) from PBMCs. The receptors were gathered from a human donor with aplastic anemia.

The V call is TRBV19, the J call TRBJ1-6, with 9 bases fitting TRBD1. CDR3 size: 14 residues. The trim removed 7 bases at V and 7 bases at J, leaving 5 bases unmatched. CDR1 is LNHDA and CDR2 is SQIVND in the germline V gene (reference sequence). DNA for the CDR3: TGTGCCAGTAATTCCGGGACAGGGAATTCACCCCTCCACTTT. Its translation is CASNSGTGNSPLHF.

This clonotype appeared a few times. CDR3 sequence reads: CAWSPGHGAYEQYF. DNA for the CDR3: TGTGCCTGGAGTCCGGGACACGGCGCCTACGAGCAGTACTTC. The V gene is TRBV30, the J gene TRBJ2-7, with D possibly being TRBD1 (6 bases). Trimming took 2 bases from V and 2 from J, leaving 13 bases between them. The germline CDR1 and CDR2 sequences are GTSNPN and SVGIG (reference sequence). The CDR3 is made up of 14 amino acids.

In DNA form, the CDR3 reads TGTGCCAGCAGCAGAGGAGTCCTCAATGAGCAGTTCTTC. This sequence encodes CASSRGVLNEQFF. This rearrangement joins TRBV7-2 to TRBJ2-1; no clear D gene. V was pared by 5 bases and J by 6 bases, with 11 bases between. The CDR3 consists of 13 residues. CDR1 and CDR2 (germline): SGHTA, FQGNSA.

As to this clonotype: This may stem from a read error, because a much larger clone lies one nucleotide away. The genes are TRBV6-5 and TRBJ1-1; D call uncertain. CDR3 length equals 15 residues. CDR1 is MNHEY and CDR2 is SVGAGI in the germline V gene. Between the trimmed V and J ends, which lost 0 bases and 4 bases, there was a span of 12 bases. The CDR3 is CASSYSISMSTEAFF. The CDR3 coding sequence is TGTGCCAGCAGTTACTCGATTTCGATGAGCACTGAAGCTTTCTTT.

As for this clonotype: One end of the junction is discordant with germline, which a read error may explain. This rearrangement joins TRBV6-5 to TRBJ2-5; TRBD2 agrees at 11 bases. Germline assignment: CDR1 MNHEY and CDR2 SVGAGI. There are 15 residues in the CDR3. CDR3 nucleotide sequence: TGTGCCAGCAGTGAACTAGCGGGGGTGCAAGAGGCCCAGTACTTC. It translates to CASSELAGVQEAQYF.

The chain carries TRBV20-1 and TRBJ2-7, with D hard to call. Germline V gene sequence: CDR1 DFQATT, CDR2 SNEGSKA (reference sequence). V lost 3 bases and J 1 base, leaving 7 bases between the germline ends. The CDR3 runs 12 residues. The chain's CDR3 is CSASTLSYEQYF. CDR3 DNA: TGCAGTGCTAGTACCCTTTCCTACGAGCAGTACTTC.

The CDR3 region has the DNA TGTGCCAGCAGCTTAGTTGATCGCCGGAATTCTGTATTACGCTCCTACGAGCAGTACTTC. Translated, it gives CASSLVDRRNSVLRSYEQYF. The rearrangement uses TRBV7-9 and TRBJ2-7; D gene ambiguous. The germline V gene encodes CDR1 SEHNR and CDR2 FQNEAQ (reference sequence). V was cut by 1 base and J by 0 bases, with 25 bases left in between. CDR3 length: 20 residues. Full variable domain (outside the CDR3, taken from reference TRBV7-9 and TRBJ2-7): DTGVSQNPRHKITKRGQNVTFRCDPISEHNRLYWYRQTLGQGPEFLTYFQNEAQLEKSRLLSDRFSAERPKGSFSTLEIQRTEQGDSAMYLCASSLVDRRNSVLRSYEQYFGPGTRLTVT.

The chain employs TRBV7-3 and TRBJ1-1, with no clear D. The CDR3 extends over 13 amino acids. The ends were cut back, 3 bases at V and 4 bases at J, with 9 bases in the middle. Per germline, CDR1 SGHTA and CDR2 FQGTGA. DNA for the CDR3: TGTGCCAGCAGCTTTAGGGAAGGCACTGAAGCTTTCTTT. It encodes CASSFREGTEAFF.

This clonotype was counted at least ten times. J is TRBJ2-3 and V is TRBV3-1, with D hard to call. The CDR3 extends over 14 amino acids. Per germline, CDR1 LGHDT and CDR2 YNNKEL (reference sequence). The germline V and J ends were trimmed by 0 bases and 9 bases, with 13 bases remaining between them. The CDR3: CASSQDLRAGTQYF. The CDR3 DNA sequence: TGTGCCAGCAGCCAAGATCTTCGAGCTGGGACGCAGTATTTT.

In nucleotides, the CDR3 is TGCGCCAGCAGCTTGGGAAGGGGACAGTCAAGCGAGCAGTACTTC. This encodes CASSLGRGQSSEQYF. The J gene is TRBJ2-7, the V gene TRBV5-1; TRBD1 aligns across 7 bases. V shed 0 bases, J shed 6 bases, and the junction held 9 bases outside the gene matches. The length of the CDR3 is 15 residues. CDR1 and CDR2 (germline): SGHRS, YFSETQ.